This T cell receptor (beta chain) was sequenced during a study of shared clonotypes between healthy human individuals. TCRdb's table, derived via immunoSEQ multiplex PCR, lists solely in-frame clones and lacks some. The sample shows 950,000 to 1,100,000 clones, around 74% of them seen only once. With respect to this clone: Its antigen is still unknown.

The study's findings and limits: Clonotypes shared by all four sorted-subset donors had higher generation probabilities than non-shared clonotypes.

Sequenced input: memory CD4+ T cells sorted from blood. Subset meaning: CD45RA-negative fraction. This clonotype was sampled from a man in his late teens or twenties in good health.

The CDR3 DNA follows: TGTGCCAGCAGTATTCAAACAGGGGGCGGCTACGAGCAGTACTTC. Its translation: CASSIQTGGGYEQYF. This chain links TRBV7-2 with TRBJ2-7; 9 bases align to TRBD1. The CDR3 runs 15 residues. The trim removed 6 bases at V and 3 bases at J, leaving 9 bases unmatched. CDR1 is SGHTA and CDR2 is FQGNSA in the germline V gene.